This T cell receptor beta chain stems from a study of blood T cell repertoires in COVID-19. For the study at large: The samples span acute and convalescent COVID-19 from the United States, Italy and Spain. In each case, the material was cDNA or gDNA derived from T cells, B-cell-depleted T cells, or PBMCs.

The CDR3 contains 14 residues. The ends were cut back, 3 bases at V and 0 bases at J, with 9 bases in the middle. The V gene's germline CDR1 is DFQATT and CDR2 SNEGSKA (reference sequence). Only in-frame clones appear in the TCRdb table, and some are missing; sequencing was by immunoSEQ multiplex PCR. The profile shows 350,000 to 450,000 clones, about 89% of them singletons. Recruits, aged roughly 18 to 95 years, lived in roughly 22 US areas. This rearrangement joins TRBV20-1 to TRBJ1-5; D call uncertain. Sequencing was carried out using PBMCs or T cells enriched from blood (not recorded which). This TCR derives from a man aged 40-55 years in a cohort exposed to, infected with or recovered from COVID-19 (not recorded which). The chain's CDR3 is CSASLGFSNQPQHF. The CDR3 region has the DNA TGCAGTGCTAGTCTGGGCTTTAGCAATCAGCCCCAGCATTTT.